The 27 T cell receptor beta chains below come from one sample, sequenced in a study of response to subunit inactivated influenza vaccine. TCRdb redid the calling of the RT-PCR reads with MiXCR, one entry per CDR3 protein. The table shows more than 600,000 distinct CDR3 sequences, with 18% occurring only once. The sample consisted of PBMCs from blood, taken more than 4 days after vaccination. Receptors were obtained from a man between 50 and 59 years old who received an inactivated influenza vaccine.

CDR3 DNA sequence: TGCGCCAGCAGCCAAGGAGTAGGGGGCAGGTACGAGCAGTACTTC. Protein: CASSQGVGGRYEQYF. This chain links TRBV4-3 with TRBJ2-7, with 7 bases that match TRBD1. The CDR3 covers 15 residues. The V segment lost 1 base and the J segment 4 bases; nucleotides outside the gene matches: 7. Looked up from germline, CDR1 is LGHNA and CDR2 is YSLEER.

This clonotype was detected a few times. The V and J genes are TRBV7-2 and TRBJ2-1; 9 bases are shared with TRBD2. The CDR3 length is 16 residues. Germline trimming cut 5 bases from V and 9 bases from J; bases unmatched to any gene: 14. The germline gives CDR1 SGHTA, CDR2 FQGNSA. CDR3: CASSIPGGGSGSEQFF. DNA of the CDR3: TGTGCCAGCAGCATCCCAGGGGGGGGTAGCGGGAGTGAGCAGTTCTTC. The full variable domain, completed using reference TRBV7-2 and TRBJ2-1, is GAGVSQSPSNKVTEKGKDVELRCDPISGHTALYWYRQSLGQGLEFLIYFQGNSAPDKSGLPSDRFSAERTGGSVSTLTIQRTQQEDSAVYLCASSIPGGGSGSEQFFGPGTRLTVL.

The rearrangement links TRBV6-1 to TRBJ2-7; D possibly corresponds to TRBD2 (5 bases). This CDR3 contains 16 residues. V dropped 0 bases and J dropped 3 bases, with 15 bases sitting between them. Germline CDR1 is MNHNS and CDR2 is SASEGT. The CDR3 spells CASSEALAVGYYEQYF. In DNA, the CDR3 is TGTGCCAGCAGTGAAGCGCTAGCTGTTGGGTACTACGAGCAGTACTTC.

This clonotype showed up many times. The rearrangement uses TRBV12-3 or TRBV12-4 and TRBJ2-1; the match to TRBD2 covers 7 bases. The length of the CDR3 is 14 residues. The J segment lost 6 bases and the V segment lost 7 bases, leaving 9 bases of the junction unmatched. As DNA, the CDR3 is TGTGCCAGCACCTTGAGCCTAGCGGTCAATGAGCAGTTCTTC. It codes for CASTLSLAVNEQFF.

In its sample, this clonotype was seen a few times. The chain carries TRBV5-4 and TRBJ2-2, with 7 bases identical to TRBD1. CDR1 is SGHNT and CDR2 is YYREEE in the germline V gene (reference sequence). There are 14 residues in the CDR3. With 5 bases clipped from V and 5 bases from J, the junction kept 6 bases outside the gene matches. CDR3 loop: CASRLTGATGELFF. The CDR3 DNA sequence: TGTGCCAGCAGGTTAACAGGGGCAACCGGGGAGCTGTTTTTT. Full variable domain (remainder filled in from reference TRBV5-4 and TRBJ2-2): ETGVTQSPTHLIKTRGQQVTLRCSSQSGHNTVSWYQQALGQGPQFIFQYYREEENGRGNFPPRFSGLQFPNYSSELNVNALELDDSALYLCASRLTGATGELFFGEGSRLTVL.

This rearrangement joins TRBV6-4 to TRBJ2-1; 10 nucleotides align to TRBD1. Germline CDR1 reads MRHNA; CDR2 reads SNTAGT. The CDR3 covers 17 residues. J was trimmed by 2 bases and V by 1 base; bases with no gene match: 5. Here the CDR3 reads CASSDFLDRGAYNEQFF. The CDR3 DNA reads as TGTGCCAGCAGTGACTTTTTGGACAGGGGGGCCTACAATGAGCAGTTCTTC.

This chain uses TRBV10-3 with TRBJ2-7; 7 nucleotides line up with TRBD1. With V trimmed by 4 bases and J by 4 bases, 10 bases remained unmatched. This CDR3 region has 15 residues. The germline CDR1 and CDR2 sequences are ENHRY and SYGVKD. This CDR3 is CAISAPTGVIYEQYF. The CDR3 DNA reads as TGTGCCATCAGTGCCCCCACAGGGGTTATTTACGAGCAGTACTTC.

The chain carries TRBV6-2 or TRBV6-3 and TRBJ2-6; D may be TRBD2 (6 bases). The CDR3 length is 16 residues. Trimming cost V 7 bases and J 0 bases, with 13 bases left between them. Germline assignment: CDR1 MNHEY and CDR2 SVGEGT. CDR3: CASTRTGSSGANVLTF. The CDR3 DNA follows: TGTGCCAGCACCCGGACCGGGAGCTCTGGGGCCAACGTCCTGACTTTC.

At least ten counts were recorded for this clonotype. The V call is TRBV29-1, the J call TRBJ2-1; 10 bases match TRBD1. The length of the CDR3 is 14 residues. Unmatched junction bases numbered 9, after V lost 6 bases and J lost 7 bases. Per the germline V gene, CDR1 is SQVTM and CDR2 is ANQGSEA. This CDR3 reads CSVDRQGARNEQFF. The CDR3 DNA reads TGCAGCGTAGACCGACAGGGGGCGCGGAATGAGCAGTTCTTC.

CDR3 residues: CASGPGRSGNTIYF. The DNA for the CDR3 is TGTGCCAGCGGACCGGGTCGCTCTGGAAACACCATATATTTT. The V and J genes are TRBV4-2 and TRBJ1-3; D gene uncertain. This CDR3 is built from 14 residues. The V gene lost 8 bases and the J gene lost 0 bases, with 11 bases spanning the gap. In germline, CDR1 is LGHNA, CDR2 YNFKEQ.

Only a few counts were recorded for this clonotype. The V and J genes are TRBV7-9 and TRBJ1-6, with D possibly TRBD1 on 5 matching bases. The ends were cut back, 9 bases at V and 2 bases at J, with 20 bases in the middle. Germline lookup yields CDR1 SEHNR and CDR2 FQNEAQ (reference sequence). This CDR3 has 17 amino acids. The CDR3 loop is CASGHGGTKTYNSPLHF. The CDR3 bases are TGTGCCAGTGGGCATGGGGGGACGAAGACCTATAATTCACCCCTCCACTTT.

The rearrangement links TRBV30 to TRBJ2-1, with TRBD2 as a possible D gene (6 bases). V lost 1 base and J lost 8, with 15 bases in between. Germline CDR1 GTSNPN, CDR2 SVGIG (reference sequence). This CDR3 has 14 residues. DNA of the CDR3: TGTGCCTGGAGTGAAACACTAGCTTACGATGAGCAGTTCTTC. Translated, it gives CAWSETLAYDEQFF. Drawing the rest from reference TRBV30 and TRBJ2-1, the complete variable domain is SQTIHQWPATLVQPVGSPLSLECTVEGTSNPNLYWYRQAAGRGLQLLFYSVGIGQISSEVPQNLSASRPQDRQFILSSKKLLLSDSGFYLCAWSETLAYDEQFFGPGTRLTVL.

This chain connects TRBV14 to TRBJ2-7; the match to TRBD2 covers 10 bases. The CDR3 sequence is 15 residues long. The germline V gene has CDR1 SGHDN and CDR2 FVKESK. V trimming: 2 bases; J trimming: 3 bases; junction bases outside the gene matches: 4. CDR3 in amino acids: CASSQLAGEGYEQYF. CDR3 nucleotide sequence: TGTGCCAGCAGCCAACTAGCGGGGGAGGGCTACGAGCAGTACTTC. Complete variable domain (other parts from reference TRBV14 and TRBJ2-7): EAGVTQFPSHSVIEKGQTVTLRCDPISGHDNLYWYRRVMGKEIKFLLHFVKESKQDESGMPNNRFLAERTGGTYSTLKVQPAELEDSGVYFCASSQLAGEGYEQYFGPGTRLTVT.

The table lists this clonotype with a few counts. The V gene is TRBV20-1, the J gene TRBJ2-5; 10 bases match TRBD2. From germline, CDR1 is DFQATT and CDR2 SNEGSKA (reference sequence). There are 15 residues in the CDR3. J gave up 5 bases and V 4 bases, and 10 bases lay outside the gene matches. CDR3 in amino acids: CSANPLAGARETQYF. The CDR3 DNA reads TGCAGTGCTAATCCTCTAGCGGGGGCAAGGGAGACCCAGTACTTC.

This clonotype has just a few counts. This chain uses TRBV29-1 with TRBJ1-4, with D possibly TRBD1 on 5 matching bases. Germline assignment: CDR1 SQVTM and CDR2 ANQGSEA. The CDR3 is 14 residues long. Trimming removed 7 bases at V and 3 bases at J, with 15 bases between. DNA of the CDR3: TGCAGCGCTGGAGGGGACGGATCTAATGAAAAACTGTTTTTT. Protein: CSAGGDGSNEKLFF.

At least ten counts were recorded for this clonotype. This sequence joins TRBV7-2 and TRBJ2-7; 11 bases align to TRBD2. V gave up 1 base and J gave up 1 base; unmatched junction bases: 3. This CDR3 has 16 amino acids. From germline, CDR1 is SGHTA and CDR2 FQGNSA. CDR3 protein: CASSLDGTSGSYEQYF. The CDR3 DNA reads as TGTGCCAGCAGCTTAGACGGGACTAGCGGTTCCTACGAGCAGTACTTC. Based on the CDR3 plus reference TRBV7-2 and TRBJ2-7, the full variable domain is GAGVSQSPSNKVTEKGKDVELRCDPISGHTALYWYRQSLGQGLEFLIYFQGNSAPDKSGLPSDRFSAERTGGSVSTLTIQRTQQEDSAVYLCASSLDGTSGSYEQYFGPGTRLTVT.

This clonotype has at least ten counts. V gene TRBV12-3 or TRBV12-4 combines with J gene TRBJ2-1, with 8 bases fitting TRBD2. The length of the CDR3 is 14 residues. Losses at the gene ends were 6 bases for V and 8 bases for J; bases not matched to a gene: 9. The CDR3 is CASSPQRERDEQFF. CDR3 coding DNA: TGTGCCAGCAGCCCCCAGCGGGAGCGGGATGAGCAGTTCTTC.

This clonotype was picked up a small number of times. The J gene is TRBJ1-1, the V gene TRBV7-9; 7 nucleotides match TRBD1. The ends lost 5 bases at V and 7 bases at J; junction bases unmatched: 13. Germline lookup yields CDR1 SEHNR and CDR2 FQNEAQ (reference sequence). This CDR3 comprises 15 residues. This CDR3 is CASSPGDSGGIEAFF. The DNA of the CDR3 is TGTGCCAGCAGCCCAGGGGACAGCGGGGGTATTGAAGCTTTCTTT.

V is TRBV7-2 and J is TRBJ2-1, with a weak D call TRBD2 (5 bases). The V end was cut by 1 base, the J end by 0 bases, with 13 bases between. This CDR3 has 17 residues. The germline V gene has CDR1 SGHTA and CDR2 FQGNSA. The chain's CDR3 is CASSLVPSSSSYNEQFF. For the CDR3, the DNA is TGTGCCAGCAGCTTAGTCCCTAGCTCTAGCTCCTACAATGAGCAGTTCTTC.

This clonotype was observed a handful of times. The CDR3 nucleotides are TGTGCCAGCTCACCGCTCTCCCTTCGGGGCACAGATACGCAGTATTTT. As protein: CASSPLSLRGTDTQYF. The chain is built from TRBV18 and TRBJ2-3; D not certain. CDR3 length: 16 amino acids. With 3 bases removed from V and 1 base from J, the gap between germline ends came to 14 bases. CDR1 KGHSH and CDR2 LQKENI come from the germline V gene. Using reference TRBV18 and TRBJ2-3 for the parts outside the CDR3, the full variable domain is NAGVMQNPRHLVRRRGQEARLRCSPMKGHSHVYWYRQLPEEGLKFMVYLQKENIIDESGMPKERFSAEFPKEGPSILRIQQVVRGDSAAYFCASSPLSLRGTDTQYFGPGTRLTVL.

This clonotype turned up a few times. The chain has TRBV20-1 and TRBJ1-5; no firm D call. V lost 3 bases, J lost 3 bases, and 3 bases lay in between. This CDR3 has 11 residues. The germline gives CDR1 DFQATT, CDR2 SNEGSKA (reference sequence). CDR3 residues: CSASHNQPQHF. The CDR3 bases are TGCAGTGCTAGCCACAATCAGCCCCAGCATTTT.

The rearrangement uses TRBV7-9 and TRBJ2-7, with 9 positions matching TRBD1. V lost 5 bases and J lost 6; bases outside the gene matches: 11. The CDR3 covers 15 residues. The germline V gene has CDR1 SEHNR and CDR2 FQNEAQ (reference sequence). The DNA for the CDR3 is TGTGCCAGCAGCCCCGGACAGGGGCTATCTATCGAGCAGTACTTC. Amino acid sequence: CASSPGQGLSIEQYF.

This clonotype was seen more than once but under ten times. J is TRBJ2-1 and V is TRBV4-2; D gene ambiguous. The V gene lost 0 bases and the J gene lost 9 bases, with 12 bases spanning the gap. This CDR3 has 14 residues. The germline CDR1 and CDR2 sequences are LGHNA and YNFKEQ. For the CDR3, the DNA is TGTGCCAGCAGCCAAGATCGAAAAGACATTGAGCAGTTCTTC. The encoded protein is CASSQDRKDIEQFF.

This clonotype was counted between two and nine times. V usage is TRBV12-3 or TRBV12-4 and J usage is TRBJ1-2; D unresolved. The CDR3 sequence is 13 residues long. Trimming took off 6 bases at V and 6 bases at J, with 14 bases between the two ends. Here the CDR3 DNA reads TGTGCCAGCAGAGACACTCTCCTTGATGGCTACACCTTC. Translating it yields CASRDTLLDGYTF.

Ten or more counts support this clonotype. The V call is TRBV28, the J call TRBJ2-3, with D hard to call. Trimming removed 8 bases at V and 1 base at J, with 22 bases between. The V gene's germline CDR1 is MDHEN and CDR2 SYDVKM. The CDR3 totals 17 residues. In nucleotides, the CDR3 is TGTGCCAGCCGCCGGCGGCGGTTGGTTATTGGCACAGATACGCAGTATTTT. Translation: CASRRRRLVIGTDTQYF.

The rearrangement uses TRBV9 and TRBJ2-7; the D gene could be TRBD1 or TRBD2 (5 bases each). V was clipped by 0 bases and J by 5 bases, with 15 bases between them. From germline, CDR1 is SGDLS and CDR2 YYNGEE. The length of the CDR3 is 15 residues. The CDR3 loop reads CASSVGDGLRNEQYF. CDR3 bases: TGTGCCAGCAGCGTAGGGGACGGCCTCCGGAACGAGCAGTACTTC.

About this clonotype itself: This CDR3 is missing its conserved last phenylalanine or tryptophan, likely due to a read error. This sequence joins TRBV6-5 and TRBJ2-3; TRBD1 aligns across 8 bases. The CDR3 is 14 residues long. From germline, CDR1 is MNHEY and CDR2 SVGAGI. V lost 2 bases to trimming and J lost 6 bases; unmatched junction nucleotides: 4. The CDR3, as DNA: TGTGCCAGCAGTTACCTCCAGGGGGCGGATACGCAGTATTCT. Its translation: CASSYLQGADTQYS.